The TCR beta chain under discussion was sequenced for a study of T-cell reconstitution after alpha-beta-depleted transplantation in children. General study points: Surviving recipient cells, namely T cells and thymic progenitors, were the source of high day-60 TCRbeta diversity in some patients. Fresh T-cell production supplied most of the T-cell counts and diversity seen one year after transplant.

This clonotype appeared many times. What it binds is not known. Preparation of the TCRbeta library was carried out with unique molecular identifiers. TCRdb passed the PCR reads through MiXCR, listing each CDR3 protein once. The table lists 250,000 to 300,000 distinct CDR3 sequences, 6% to 10% of them singletons. The germline CDR1 and CDR2 sequences are LGHNA and YSLEER. The CDR3 has 15 residues. Trimming removed 3 bases from V and 0 bases from J, with 9 bases in between. The chain carries TRBV4-3 and TRBJ2-1; possibly TRBD2 for D (6 bases). The receptor was derived from a female patient between 2 and 10 years old who had a stem cell transplant for Fanconi anemia, so the T cells may come from the graft donor. Sample: peripheral blood, taken 360 days after TCRalphabeta/CD19-depleted stem cell transplant. In nucleotides, the CDR3 is TGCGCCAGCAGCCAGCTCGGGAGCTCCTACAATGAGCAGTTCTTC. Translated, it gives CASSQLGSSYNEQFF.